What follows are 21 T cell receptor beta chains derived from one specimen sequenced in a study of CD8 T cells in Susac syndrome. Reverse transcription of about 0.45 to 1 ug RNA used random hexamers. TCRdb processed the immunoSEQ multiplex PCR reads anew with MiXCR; each CDR3 protein has one entry. The sample has under 250,000 distinct CDR3 sequences; roughly 93% are singletons. Sequenced sample: CD4+ T cells from PBMCs. These receptors came from a human donor with Susac syndrome.

In its sample, this clonotype was seen once. The V gene is TRBV3-1, the J gene TRBJ2-5; TRBD2 matches at 7 bases. V gave up 7 bases and J gave up 0 bases; unmatched junction bases: 17. The CDR3 sequence is 18 residues long. CDR1 and CDR2 from the germline V gene are LGHDT and YNNKEL (reference sequence). The CDR3: CASTPMTSSRSYQETQYF. CDR3 sequence (DNA): TGTGCCAGCACCCCTATGACTAGCAGCCGCTCGTACCAAGAGACCCAGTACTTC.

This sequence joins TRBV28 and TRBJ1-2; D remains unclear. In germline, CDR1 is MDHEN, CDR2 SYDVKM. Trimming pared 5 bases from V and 3 bases from J, leaving 10 bases between. The CDR3 has 13 residues. CDR3 amino acids: CASSPAPDYGYTF. The DNA of the CDR3 is TGTGCCAGCAGTCCCGCCCCAGACTATGGCTACACCTTC.

The V call is TRBV5-1, the J call TRBJ2-1; D gene unclear. CDR1 is SGHRS and CDR2 is YFSETQ in the germline V gene. This CDR3 has 15 amino acids. Trimming removed 4 bases from V and 6 bases from J, with 17 bases in between. The CDR3 bases are TGCGCCAGCAGCCTTTCCAACCCACGTACCAATGAGCAGTTCTTC. This translates into CASSLSNPRTNEQFF.

The V and J genes are TRBV5-1 and TRBJ1-1, with D unclear. Germline values: CDR1 SGHRS, CDR2 YFSETQ. V dropped 1 base and J dropped 3 bases, with 7 bases sitting between them. The CDR3 is 13 residues long. CDR3 sequence (DNA): TGCGCCAGCAGCTTGAGAGTCGACACTGAAGCTTTCTTT. Protein sequence: CASSLRVDTEAFF.

The chain is built from TRBV15 and TRBJ2-3; D call uncertain. V lost 0 bases to trimming and J lost 6 bases, with 13 bases between them. CDR1 is LNHNV, CDR2 YYDKDF, per germline (reference sequence). The length of the CDR3 is 15 residues. The CDR3 DNA reads TGTGCCACCAGCAGAGATAGAGTGGACGGCGATACGCAGTATTTT. This translates into CATSRDRVDGDTQYF. Variable domain in full (rest from reference TRBV15 and TRBJ2-3): DAMVIQNPRYQVTQFGKPVTLSCSQTLNHNVMYWYQQKSSQAPKLLFHYYDKDFNNEADTPDNFQSRRPNTSFCFLDIRSPGLGDTAMYLCATSRDRVDGDTQYFGPGTRLTVL.

The rearrangement joins TRBV6-2 or TRBV6-3 to TRBJ1-3, with TRBD1 identical over 7 bases. This CDR3 comprises 19 residues. V was clipped by 2 bases and J by 0 bases; unmatched bases: 13. Germline CDR1 and CDR2: MNHEY and SVGEGT. CDR3 residues: CASSYPDSTGRVSGNTIYF. The CDR3 DNA reads as TGTGCCAGCAGTTACCCCGATTCGACAGGGAGAGTCTCTGGAAACACCATATATTTT.

The chain links TRBV2 to TRBJ1-2; D call uncertain. V was trimmed by 7 bases and J by 6 bases, leaving 21 bases between them. CDR1 is SNHLY, CDR2 FYNNEI, per germline. The CDR3 sequence is 15 residues long. The CDR3 sequence is CASTFQRTDSNGYTF. The CDR3 nucleotides are TGTGCCAGCACCTTCCAAAGGACCGATTCAAATGGCTACACCTTC.

The chain uses TRBV3-1 and TRBJ2-7; D may be TRBD2 (5 bases). The CDR3 is 13 residues long. Trimming cost V 0 bases and J 5 bases, with 8 bases left between them. Germline lookup yields CDR1 LGHDT and CDR2 YNNKEL (reference sequence). The CDR3 DNA sequence: TGTGCCAGCAGCCAAGATCTCGGGGACGAGCAGTACTTC. Amino acid sequence: CASSQDLGDEQYF.

This chain links TRBV9 with TRBJ2-1; either TRBD1 or TRBD2 may fit D (5 bases each). CDR3 length: 16 residues. CDR1 is SGDLS, CDR2 YYNGEE, per germline. Trimming stripped 4 bases from V and 5 bases from J, with 19 bases between. CDR3 protein: CASSPGPLSTDNEQFF. In DNA, the CDR3 is TGTGCCAGCAGCCCGGGGCCCTTATCCACTGACAATGAGCAGTTCTTC.

The chain links TRBV7-9 to TRBJ1-6; a weak D match, TRBD1 (5 bases). The CDR3 loop spans 15 amino acids. Germline V CDR1 and CDR2: SEHNR, FQNEAQ (reference sequence). V lost 5 bases and J lost 7, with 15 bases in between. The DNA for the CDR3 is TGTGCCAGCAGCATTGGACGGGACGGAAATTCACCCCTCCACTTT. It codes for CASSIGRDGNSPLHF.

The rearrangement joins TRBV3-1 to TRBJ1-1; D is unresolved. The ends were cut back, 0 bases at V and 2 bases at J, with 7 bases in the middle. This CDR3 has 14 residues. CDR1 is LGHDT, CDR2 YNNKEL, per germline (reference sequence). In DNA form, the CDR3 reads TGTGCCAGCAGCCAAGACTTTGGCAACACTGAAGCTTTCTTT. Protein product: CASSQDFGNTEAFF.

V usage is TRBV6-1 and J usage is TRBJ2-7; D gene uncertain. Trimming pared 4 bases from V and 4 bases from J, leaving 11 bases between. CDR1 is MNHNS, CDR2 SASEGT, per germline. CDR3 length equals 13 residues. The CDR3 spells CASSAGPEYEQYF. The CDR3 nucleotides read TGTGCCAGCAGTGCCGGGCCCGAATACGAGCAGTACTTC.

This chain uses TRBV20-1 with TRBJ2-3, with TRBD2 matching over 8 bases. CDR3 length equals 13 residues. The V and J ends lost 4 bases and 5 bases, in that order; junction bases with no gene match: 5. Germline lookup yields CDR1 DFQATT and CDR2 SNEGSKA (reference sequence). The DNA of the CDR3 is TGCAGTGCTACCGGGGGGGCAAGAGATACGCAGTATTTT. Its protein product is CSATGGARDTQYF.

The chain uses TRBV6-1 and TRBJ2-7; TRBD1 aligns across 8 bases. Germline V gene data show CDR1 as MNHNS and CDR2 as SASEGT. V shed 8 bases and J 1 base; nucleotides not matched to a gene: 13. The CDR3 is made up of 16 amino acids. DNA of the CDR3: TGTGCCAGCGGGACTCCGACAGGGGACGGATCCTACGAGCAGTACTTC. Residues: CASGTPTGDGSYEQYF.

The rearrangement links TRBV6-2 or TRBV6-3 to TRBJ1-1; no reliable D call. This CDR3 is built from 13 residues. Trimming took off 7 bases at V and 5 bases at J, with 14 bases between the two ends. CDR1 is MNHEY, CDR2 SVGEGT, per germline. The CDR3 reads CASISHARTEAFF. For the CDR3, the DNA is TGTGCCAGCATTTCCCACGCAAGGACTGAAGCTTTCTTT.

This chain joins TRBV5-1 and TRBJ2-1; D remains ambiguous. This CDR3 is built from 13 residues. In germline, CDR1 is SGHRS, CDR2 YFSETQ. Deletions cut 3 bases from V and 9 bases from J, with 13 bases between. This chain's CDR3 is CASSSSTGTEQFF. The DNA of the CDR3 is TGCGCCAGCAGCTCGTCCACTGGCACTGAGCAGTTCTTC. Full variable domain (missing parts from reference TRBV5-1 and TRBJ2-1): KAGVTQTPRYLIKTRGQQVTLSCSPISGHRSVSWYQQTPGQGLQFLFEYFSETQRNKGNFPGRFSGRQFSNSRSEMNVSTLELGDSALYLCASSSSTGTEQFFGPGTRLTVL.

V and J are TRBV6-2 or TRBV6-3 and TRBJ2-2; D is unclear. The CDR3 has 16 amino acids. Germline CDR1 is MNHEY and CDR2 is SVGEGT. Trimming took 0 bases from V and 0 from J, leaving 8 bases between them. The chain's CDR3 is CASSYSRPSNTGELFF. In DNA form, the CDR3 reads TGTGCCAGCAGTTACTCGAGACCGTCGAACACCGGGGAGCTGTTTTTT.

CDR3 residues: CSALQGYGYTF. In DNA, the CDR3 is TGCAGCGCCTTGCAGGGCTATGGCTACACCTTC. The gene calls are TRBV29-1 and TRBJ1-2; D is possibly TRBD1 (5 bases). The CDR3 contains 11 residues. CDR1 is SQVTM, CDR2 ANQGSEA, per germline. V lost 7 bases and J lost 4, with 10 bases in between.

This clonotype has just one count. V gene TRBV2 combines with J gene TRBJ2-7, with D perhaps TRBD1 (5 bases). This CDR3 is 12 amino acids long. V was pared by 10 bases and J by 0 bases, with 10 bases between. Germline-derived CDR1 and CDR2 are SNHLY and FYNNEI. CDR3 sequence (DNA): TGTGCCATCATGACAGACTCCTACGAGCAGTACTTC. This sequence encodes CAIMTDSYEQYF.

The CDR3 is CASSLLLADTQYF. DNA for the CDR3: TGCGCCAGCAGCTTGCTCTTGGCAGATACGCAGTATTTT. V is TRBV5-1 and J is TRBJ2-3; D unresolved. V was pared by 1 base and J by 4 bases, with 7 bases between. CDR1 is SGHRS, CDR2 YFSETQ, per germline. There are 13 residues in the CDR3.

The chain uses TRBV6-5 and TRBJ2-7; 10 bases match TRBD2. Germline values: CDR1 MNHEY, CDR2 SVGAGI. The CDR3 has 17 residues. Unmatched junction bases numbered 11, after V lost 0 bases and J lost 6 bases. The CDR3 loop reads CASSYSIATSGVGEQYF. In nucleotides, the CDR3 is TGTGCCAGCAGTTACTCGATTGCAACTAGCGGGGTTGGCGAGCAGTACTTC.